Reported below is one T cell receptor beta chain. The antigen is undetermined. The data stem from a study of read filtering for tumor transcriptome and immune sequencing. Findings and caveats of the study: Correlation between methods rose after single-read clonotypes were removed.

From approximately 400 ng of RNA, a library with molecular barcoded alpha/delta and beta/gamma adaptors was made. TCRdb analysed the reads with MiXCR anew, one entry per CDR3 protein. The sample consists of tens of thousands of distinct CDR3 sequences, about a fifth of them appearing once. CDR3 length equals 15 residues. V lost 4 bases and J lost 4, with 14 bases in between. The germline V gene encodes CDR1 SGHRS and CDR2 YFSETQ. Sequencing was done on a sample of a population of CD138-negative cells sorted from bone marrow. This receptor was taken from a donor aged 40 or older with multiple myeloma. The chain has TRBV5-1 and TRBJ2-2; D call uncertain. The CDR3 nucleotides are TGCGCCAGCAGCCCCACAGTGACGAGCACCGGGGAGCTGTTTTTT. This sequence encodes CASSPTVTSTGELFF.